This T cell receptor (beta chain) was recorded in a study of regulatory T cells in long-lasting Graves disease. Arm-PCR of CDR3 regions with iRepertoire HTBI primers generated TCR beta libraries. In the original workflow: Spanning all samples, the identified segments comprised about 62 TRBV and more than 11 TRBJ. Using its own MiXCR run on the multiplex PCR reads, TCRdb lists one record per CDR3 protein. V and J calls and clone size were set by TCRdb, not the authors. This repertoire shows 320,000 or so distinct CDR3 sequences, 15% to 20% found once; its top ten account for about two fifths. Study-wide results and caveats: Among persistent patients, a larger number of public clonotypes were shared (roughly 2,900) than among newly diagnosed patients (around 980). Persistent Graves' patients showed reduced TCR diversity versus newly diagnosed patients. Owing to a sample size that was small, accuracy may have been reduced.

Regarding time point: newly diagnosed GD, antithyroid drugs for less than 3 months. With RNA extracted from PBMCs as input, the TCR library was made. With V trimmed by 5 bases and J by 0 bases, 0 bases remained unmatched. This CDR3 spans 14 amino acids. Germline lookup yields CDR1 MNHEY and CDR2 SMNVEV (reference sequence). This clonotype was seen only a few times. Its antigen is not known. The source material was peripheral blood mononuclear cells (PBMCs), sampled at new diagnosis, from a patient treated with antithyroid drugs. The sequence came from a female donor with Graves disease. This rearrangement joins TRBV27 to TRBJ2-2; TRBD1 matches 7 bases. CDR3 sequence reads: CASSDRANTGELFF. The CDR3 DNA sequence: TGTGCCAGCAGTGACAGGGCGAACACCGGGGAGCTGTTTTTT.